This T cell receptor (beta chain) was captured by sequencing in a study of T-cell reconstitution after alpha-beta-depleted transplantation in children. The length of the CDR3 is 14 residues. The V end lost 3 bases, the J end lost 10 bases, and 13 bases lay between the germline ends. Germline-derived CDR1 and CDR2 are MNHEY and SMNVEV (reference sequence). This clonotype has just a few counts. Unique molecular identifiers were incorporated during preparation of the TCRbeta library. TCRdb processed the PCR reads anew with MiXCR; each CDR3 protein has one entry. Of around 200,000 distinct CDR3 sequences listed, 8% to 9.5% are singletons.

This clonotype was sampled from a human donor who donated a stem cell graft to a child with acute lymphoblastic leukemia. The chain has TRBV27 and TRBJ1-6; D call uncertain. The source material was PBMCs from the stem cell graft donor, sampled from the stem cell graft. The CDR3 nucleotides are TGTGCCAGCAGTTTCTGGTCAGTAAGCTCACCCCTCCACTTT. This gives the protein CASSFWSVSSPLHF.